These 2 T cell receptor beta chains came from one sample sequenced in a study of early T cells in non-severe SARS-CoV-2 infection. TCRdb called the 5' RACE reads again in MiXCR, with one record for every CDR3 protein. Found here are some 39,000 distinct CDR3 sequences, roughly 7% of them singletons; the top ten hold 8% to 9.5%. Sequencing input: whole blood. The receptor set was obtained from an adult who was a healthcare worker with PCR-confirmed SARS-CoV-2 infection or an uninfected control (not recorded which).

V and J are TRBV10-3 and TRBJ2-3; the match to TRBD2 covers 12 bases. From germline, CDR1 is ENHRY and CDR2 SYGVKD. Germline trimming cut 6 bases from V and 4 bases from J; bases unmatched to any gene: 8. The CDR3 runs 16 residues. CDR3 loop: CAIRLAGGPSADTQYF. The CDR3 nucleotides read TGTGCCATCAGGCTAGCGGGGGGGCCTTCTGCAGATACGCAGTATTTT.

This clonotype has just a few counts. CDR3 sequence reads: CASSVGGNTEAFF. The CDR3 region has the DNA TGTGCCAGCAGCGTGGGAGGGAACACTGAAGCTTTCTTT. V is TRBV6-6 and J is TRBJ1-1, with D uncertain. The CDR3 contains 13 residues. Trimming took 6 bases from V and 1 from J, leaving 9 bases between them. Germline V gene data show CDR1 as MNHNY and CDR2 as SVGAGI (reference sequence).